A single sample is the source of the 7 T cell receptor beta chains below, sequenced in a study of identifying expanded T cells in peripheral blood. Assay used: immunoSEQ multiplex PCR; TCRdb lists only in-frame clones, some missing. The sample has some 99,000 clones, around 89% seen once. Sequenced material: blood. These receptors originate from a person aged 18 to 70 in good health.

A few counts support this clone. V gene TRBV10-3 combines with J gene TRBJ1-1, with D perhaps matching TRBD1 (5 bases). The germline gives CDR1 ENHRY, CDR2 SYGVKD. Trimming left V 3 bases short and J 1 base short, with 6 bases between. This CDR3 has 13 amino acids. CDR3 coding DNA: TGTGCCATCAGTGATCAGGGGAACACTGAAGCTTTCTTT. Translation gives CAISDQGNTEAFF.

The sample holds one count of this clone. For the CDR3, the DNA is TGTGCCAGCAGCTTGGGGGTCTTCACAGATACGCAGTATTTT. Residues: CASSLGVFTDTQYF. The chain carries TRBV11-3 and TRBJ2-3; the D gene could be TRBD1 or TRBD2 (5 bases each). CDR3 length: 14 amino acids. V was clipped by 3 bases and J by 2 bases, with 9 bases between them. Germline assignment: CDR1 SGHNT and CDR2 YENEEA.

This rearrangement joins TRBV23-1 to TRBJ2-7; D is possibly TRBD2 (5 bases). TRBV23-1 counts as an open reading frame of uncertain function. V was shortened by 1 base and J by 3 bases, with 19 bases between the two germline ends. The CDR3 consists of 17 residues. The CDR3 is CASSQWAMEADDYEQYF. DNA for the CDR3: TGCGCCAGCAGTCAATGGGCAATGGAGGCTGATGACTACGAGCAGTACTTC.

As to this clone: Other DNA sequences in the sample encode the same CDR3. This sequence joins TRBV28 and TRBJ1-2; D might be TRBD1 (6 bases). Trimming removed 2 bases from V and 8 bases from J, with 6 bases in between. The CDR3 runs 11 residues. Germline CDR1 MDHEN, CDR2 SYDVKM. In DNA, the CDR3 is TGTGCCAGCAGTTTAAGGGGGGGCTACACCTTC. Protein sequence: CASSLRGGYTF.

The rearrangement links TRBV19 to TRBJ2-5, with 10 bases that match TRBD1. Germline assignment: CDR1 LNHDA and CDR2 SQIVND (reference sequence). Trimming took 6 bases from V and 5 from J; bases not matched to a gene: 9. CDR3 length: 15 amino acids. The CDR3 is CASSPPGQGWETQYF. CDR3 DNA: TGTGCCAGTAGCCCCCCGGGACAGGGGTGGGAGACCCAGTACTTC.

The chain carries TRBV11-2 and TRBJ2-5, with 9 bases that match TRBD2. Trimming removed 5 bases from V and 6 bases from J; junction bases left unmatched: 10. CDR1 and CDR2 (germline): SGHAT, FQNNGV. CDR3 length: 15 residues. CDR3 DNA: TGTGCCAGCAGCGCTGGGACTAGCCCGGCACAGACCCAGTACTTC. Its translation is CASSAGTSPAQTQYF.

The CDR3 DNA reads as TGTGCCAGCAGAACGTCATCTCGGGTCGGGGAGCTGTTTTTT. Protein: CASRTSSRVGELFF. The V call is TRBV7-3, the J call TRBJ2-2; D is ambiguous. This CDR3 comprises 14 residues. Deletions cut 6 bases from V and 7 bases from J, with 15 bases between. Germline V lookup: CDR1 SGHTA, CDR2 FQGTGA.